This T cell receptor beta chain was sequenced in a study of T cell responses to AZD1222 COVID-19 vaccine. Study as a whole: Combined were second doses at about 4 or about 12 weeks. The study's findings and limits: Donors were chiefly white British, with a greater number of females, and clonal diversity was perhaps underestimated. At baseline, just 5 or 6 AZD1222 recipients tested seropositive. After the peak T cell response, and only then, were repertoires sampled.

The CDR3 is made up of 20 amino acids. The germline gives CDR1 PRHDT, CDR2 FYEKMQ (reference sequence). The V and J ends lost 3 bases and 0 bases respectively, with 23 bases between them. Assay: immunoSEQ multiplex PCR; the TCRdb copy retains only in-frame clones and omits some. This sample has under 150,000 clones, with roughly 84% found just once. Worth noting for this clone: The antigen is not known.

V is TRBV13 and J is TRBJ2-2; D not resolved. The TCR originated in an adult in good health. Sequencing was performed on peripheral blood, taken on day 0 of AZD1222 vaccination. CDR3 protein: CASSFRLPSLQSPNTGELFF. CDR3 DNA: TGTGCCAGCAGCTTTCGCTTACCAAGTTTACAGTCCCCGAACACCGGGGAGCTGTTTTTT.